These 25 T cell receptor beta chains originate from one sample sequenced in a study of T cell responses to AZD1222 COVID-19 vaccine. Measured with immunoSEQ multiplex PCR; TCRdb has only the in-frame clones, and not every one. The table lists 170,000 or so clones, 90% of them singletons, with around 3% in the top ten. This specimen consisted of peripheral blood, obtained on day 0 of AZD1222 vaccination. The source is an adult in good health.

The rearrangement links TRBV6-5 to TRBJ2-2; no clear D. CDR1 is MNHEY and CDR2 is SVGAGI in the germline V gene. This CDR3 has 14 residues. Trimming cost V 7 bases and J 0 bases, with 9 bases left between them. The CDR3 bases are TGTGCCAGCACTCCGGCAGCGAACACCGGGGAGCTGTTTTTT. It specifies CASTPAANTGELFF.

CDR3 coding DNA: TGTGCCAGCAGTCCCGATTCGGGAAACACCATATATTTT. The encoded protein is CASSPDSGNTIYF. The chain couples TRBV6-4 to TRBJ1-3; D ambiguous. Germline values: CDR1 MRHNA, CDR2 SNTAGT. V was clipped by 5 bases and J by 4 bases, with 9 bases between them. The CDR3 is made up of 13 amino acids.

This clone was detected only once. V and J are TRBV5-4 and TRBJ1-2; 7 bases fit TRBD1. Losses at the gene ends were 0 bases for V and 4 bases for J; bases not matched to a gene: 6. CDR3 length: 15 amino acids. Per germline, CDR1 SGHNT and CDR2 YYREEE (reference sequence). The chain's CDR3 is CASSLGRQGLYGYTF. In nucleotides, the CDR3 is TGTGCCAGCAGCTTGGGGCGACAGGGCCTCTATGGCTACACCTTC.

The rearrangement joins TRBV5-4 to TRBJ2-7; TRBD1 matches 8 bases. This CDR3 region has 16 residues. CDR1 and CDR2 (germline): SGHNT, YYREEE (reference sequence). Trimming removed 4 bases from V and 4 bases from J; junction bases left unmatched: 13. CDR3 sequence (DNA): TGTGCCAGCAGCACCAAGAGGCAGGGGGCAGGATACGAGCAGTACTTC. Translating gives CASSTKRQGAGYEQYF.

The V and J genes are TRBV5-1 and TRBJ1-4; TRBD1 agrees at 8 bases. This CDR3 spans 17 amino acids. Germline CDR1 and CDR2: SGHRS and YFSETQ. V lost 0 bases and J lost 4; bases outside the gene matches: 8. In DNA, the CDR3 is TGCGCCAGCAGCTTGGGCCCGGGACAGGCTTTTAATGAAAAACTGTTTTTT. Protein product: CASSLGPGQAFNEKLFF. Drawing the rest from reference TRBV5-1 and TRBJ1-4, the complete variable domain is KAGVTQTPRYLIKTRGQQVTLSCSPISGHRSVSWYQQTPGQGLQFLFEYFSETQRNKGNFPGRFSGRQFSNSRSEMNVSTLELGDSALYLCASSLGPGQAFNEKLFFGSGTQLSVL.

The V call is TRBV4-2, the J call TRBJ1-1; TRBD1 aligns across 7 bases. CDR1 and CDR2 (germline): LGHNA, YNFKEQ. There are 17 residues in the CDR3. Germline trimming cut 3 bases from V and 5 bases from J; bases unmatched to any gene: 15. CDR3 residues: CASSQPGGGGGRTEAFF. Here the CDR3 DNA reads TGTGCCAGCAGCCAGCCCGGGGGTGGAGGGGGCCGTACTGAAGCTTTCTTT.

This rearrangement joins TRBV30 to TRBJ1-2; 12 bases agree with TRBD1. Germline assignment: CDR1 GTSNPN and CDR2 SVGIG (reference sequence). The length of the CDR3 is 17 residues. The V and J ends lost 1 base and 5 bases, in that order; junction bases with no gene match: 11. CDR3: CAWSETPGQGAPYGYTF. The CDR3 nucleotides are TGTGCCTGGAGTGAAACCCCGGGACAGGGGGCCCCTTATGGCTACACCTTC.

This clone was picked up a small number of times. The J gene is TRBJ2-7, the V gene TRBV2; 9 bases align to TRBD2. This CDR3 spans 15 amino acids. V trimming: 1 base; J trimming: 9 bases; junction bases outside the gene matches: 10. The germline V gene has CDR1 SNHLY and CDR2 FYNNEI. The CDR3 spells CASSEGLAGSGGQYF. Here the CDR3 DNA reads TGTGCCAGCAGTGAAGGGCTAGCGGGGTCCGGAGGGCAGTACTTC.

This chain uses TRBV19 with TRBJ1-3, with D tentatively TRBD1 (5 bases). The V gene lost 6 bases and the J gene lost 0 bases, with 9 bases spanning the gap. The CDR3 is made up of 14 amino acids. Germline-derived CDR1 and CDR2 are LNHDA and SQIVND (reference sequence). Written as DNA, the CDR3 is TGTGCCAGTAGGGACATCCACTCTGGAAACACCATATATTTT. This codes for CASRDIHSGNTIYF.

The chain couples TRBV15 to TRBJ1-4; no firm D call. The CDR3 covers 14 residues. The V end was cut by 0 bases, the J end by 8 bases, with 10 bases between. The germline gives CDR1 LNHNV, CDR2 YYDKDF (reference sequence). In DNA form, the CDR3 reads TGTGCCACCAGCAGAGAAGTTATTTCGGAAAAACTGTTTTTT. This gives the protein CATSREVISEKLFF.

The V call is TRBV25-1, the J call TRBJ2-1; 10 nucleotides line up with TRBD2. The CDR3 is 15 residues long. Germline V CDR1 and CDR2: MGHDK, SYGVNS. Trimming cost V 3 bases and J 5 bases; bases outside gene matches: 4. The DNA of the CDR3 is TGTGCCAGCAGTGAGGTAGCGGGGGGCAACAATGAGCAGTTCTTC. Encoded protein: CASSEVAGGNNEQFF.

This clone was observed a handful of times. The genes are TRBV5-4 and TRBJ1-2; no reliable D call. V was clipped by 10 bases and J by 5 bases, with 21 bases between them. CDR3 size: 14 residues. CDR1 SGHNT and CDR2 YYREEE come from the germline V gene (reference sequence). The CDR3 DNA follows: TGTGCCGGAACGAGTAAGGAGACCGCTTATGGCTACACCTTC. It yields the protein CAGTSKETAYGYTF.

This clone was observed a handful of times. This chain links TRBV19 with TRBJ1-6; 7 nucleotides match TRBD1. This CDR3 is 12 amino acids long. Looked up from germline, CDR1 is LNHDA and CDR2 is SQIVND (reference sequence). The ends lost 9 bases at V and 10 bases at J; junction bases unmatched: 6. Here the CDR3 reads CASHRGESPLHF. CDR3 in DNA: TGTGCCAGCCACAGGGGCGAGTCACCCCTCCACTTT.

The rearrangement joins TRBV4-2 to TRBJ2-3, with 7 bases that match TRBD2. The CDR3 sequence is 18 residues long. The trim removed 1 base at V and 0 bases at J, leaving 10 bases unmatched. Germline V CDR1 and CDR2: LGHNA, YNFKEQ. The CDR3 DNA reads as TGTGCCAGCAGCCAAGTTTTTGGGGGGGGAGCGAGCACAGATACGCAGTATTTT. This sequence encodes CASSQVFGGGASTDTQYF.

This sequence joins TRBV6-2 or TRBV6-3 and TRBJ1-2; D gene ambiguous. V lost 4 bases to trimming and J lost 6 bases, with 15 bases between them. CDR3 length equals 14 residues. Germline V gene sequence: CDR1 MNHEY, CDR2 SVGEGT. CDR3 DNA sequence: TGTGCCAGCAGTTCCACGAGGCCTTACGATGGCTACACCTTC. It codes for CASSSTRPYDGYTF.

This sequence joins TRBV9 and TRBJ2-5; TRBD1 matches 8 bases. Germline values: CDR1 SGDLS, CDR2 YYNGEE. The ends lost 0 bases at V and 1 base at J; junction bases unmatched: 11. The CDR3 runs to 18 residues. The CDR3, as DNA: TGTGCCAGCAGCGTAGGGCCATTACCGGGACAGGCCCAAGAGACCCAGTACTTC. Translation: CASSVGPLPGQAQETQYF. The complete variable domain, with remaining parts taken from reference TRBV9 and TRBJ2-5, reads DSGVTQTPKHLITATGQRVTLRCSPRSGDLSVYWYQQSLDQGLQFLIQYYNGEERAKGNILERFSAQQFPDLHSELNLSSLELGDSALYFCASSVGPLPGQAQETQYFGPGTRLLVL.

This clone occurred a few times. This chain links TRBV6-5 with TRBJ1-2; TRBD1 agrees at 9 bases. Germline V gene lookup returns CDR1 MNHEY and CDR2 SVGAGI. The V gene end was trimmed by 0 bases and the J gene end by 4 bases; junction bases not matched to a gene: 6. The CDR3 is 16 residues long. CDR3 residues: CASSYSATGGAYGYTF. The CDR3 DNA follows: TGTGCCAGCAGTTACTCCGCGACAGGGGGGGCCTATGGCTACACCTTC.

The gene calls are TRBV5-4 and TRBJ2-3; D is possibly TRBD1 or TRBD2 (5 bases each). The CDR3 has 16 residues. Trimming took off 5 bases at V and 0 bases at J, with 16 bases between the two ends. Germline-derived CDR1 and CDR2 are SGHNT and YYREEE (reference sequence). The CDR3 reads CASRDLRDQSTDTQYF. In DNA form, the CDR3 reads TGTGCCAGCAGGGACCTCCGGGACCAAAGCACAGATACGCAGTATTTT. Supplemented by reference TRBV5-4 and TRBJ2-3, the full variable domain reads ETGVTQSPTHLIKTRGQQVTLRCSSQSGHNTVSWYQQALGQGPQFIFQYYREEENGRGNFPPRFSGLQFPNYSSELNVNALELDDSALYLCASRDLRDQSTDTQYFGPGTRLTVL.

The chain joins TRBV6-5 to TRBJ1-4, with D unresolved. The CDR3 runs 14 residues. The ends were cut back, 0 bases at V and 7 bases at J, with 9 bases in the middle. Germline CDR1 reads MNHEY; CDR2 reads SVGAGI. Here the CDR3 DNA reads TGTGCCAGCAGTTACTCGGTTCCCGGTGAAAAACTGTTTTTT. This translates into CASSYSVPGEKLFF.

The rearrangement links TRBV19 to TRBJ1-5, with D uncertain. Per the germline V gene, CDR1 is LNHDA and CDR2 is SQIVND (reference sequence). This CDR3 contains 16 residues. V was cut by 3 bases and J by 0 bases, with 12 bases left in between. The CDR3: CASSILRILSNQPQHF. The CDR3 bases are TGTGCCAGTAGTATTTTACGGATCCTTAGCAATCAGCCCCAGCATTTT. Complete variable domain (other parts from reference TRBV19 and TRBJ1-5): DGGITQSPKYLFRKEGQNVTLSCEQNLNHDAMYWYRQDPGQGLRLIYYSQIVNDFQKGDIAEGYSVSREKKESFPLTVTSAQKNPTAFYLCASSILRILSNQPQHFGDGTRLSIL.

The chain is built from TRBV7-3 and TRBJ1-1; 7 bases align to TRBD1. CDR1 and CDR2 from the germline V gene are SGHTA and FQGTGA. V gave up 3 bases and J gave up 6 bases; unmatched junction bases: 4. This CDR3 is built from 13 residues. CDR3 protein: CASSFDRDAEAFF. The CDR3 DNA reads TGTGCCAGCAGCTTCGACAGGGACGCTGAAGCTTTCTTT.

V and J are TRBV4-3 and TRBJ2-1, with 8 bases identical to TRBD1. CDR3 length: 14 amino acids. V shed 4 bases and J 8 bases; nucleotides not matched to a gene: 7. Germline lookup yields CDR1 LGHNA and CDR2 YSLEER. The CDR3 spells CASSPRGQLDEQFF. CDR3 coding DNA: TGCGCCAGCAGCCCCAGGGGGCAATTGGATGAGCAGTTCTTC.

The rearrangement joins TRBV4-3 to TRBJ2-5, with unresolved D. CDR1 and CDR2 from the germline V gene are LGHNA and YSLEER. V lost 0 bases and J 5 bases, leaving 16 bases between the germline ends. The CDR3 has 16 residues. CDR3 region: CASSQDTGGLGETQYF. In DNA, the CDR3 is TGCGCCAGCAGCCAAGATACGGGCGGCCTCGGGGAGACCCAGTACTTC.

Regarding this clone: One junction end does not reproduce the germline sequence, and a read error may be involved. This chain joins TRBV7-7 and TRBJ1-5; D is ambiguous. Germline V gives CDR1 SSHAT, CDR2 FNYEAQ (reference sequence). The CDR3 spans 13 residues. In DNA, the CDR3 is TGTGCTAGCAGCTTAGATGTTAATCAGCCCCAGCATTTT. As protein: CASSLDVNQPQHF.

This clone has only one observation. The genes are TRBV11-3 and TRBJ1-1; unclear D gene. V lost 8 bases and J 0 bases, leaving 13 bases between the germline ends. In germline, CDR1 is SGHNT, CDR2 YENEEA. The CDR3 length is 14 residues. The CDR3 bases are TGTGCCAGCTCAGCTTTCGGACTGAACACTGAAGCTTTCTTT. It yields the protein CASSAFGLNTEAFF.